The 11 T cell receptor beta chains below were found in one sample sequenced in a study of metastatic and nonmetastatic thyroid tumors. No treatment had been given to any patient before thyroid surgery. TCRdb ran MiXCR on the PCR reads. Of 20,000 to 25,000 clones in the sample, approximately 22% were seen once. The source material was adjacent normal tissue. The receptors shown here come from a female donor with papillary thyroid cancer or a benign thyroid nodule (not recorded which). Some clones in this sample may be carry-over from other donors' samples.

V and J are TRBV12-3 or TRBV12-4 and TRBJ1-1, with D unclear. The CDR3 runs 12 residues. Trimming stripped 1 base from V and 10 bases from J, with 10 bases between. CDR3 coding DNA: TGTGCCAGCAGTTTAGGCGAATCCGTAGCTTTCTTT. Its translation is CASSLGESVAFF.

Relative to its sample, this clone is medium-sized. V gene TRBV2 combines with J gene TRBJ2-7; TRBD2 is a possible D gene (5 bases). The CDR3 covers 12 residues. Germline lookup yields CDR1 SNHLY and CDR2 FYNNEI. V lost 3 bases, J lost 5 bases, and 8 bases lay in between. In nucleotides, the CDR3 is TGTGCCAGCAGTGAGGAGGTCGACGAGCAGTACTTC. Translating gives CASSEEVDEQYF.

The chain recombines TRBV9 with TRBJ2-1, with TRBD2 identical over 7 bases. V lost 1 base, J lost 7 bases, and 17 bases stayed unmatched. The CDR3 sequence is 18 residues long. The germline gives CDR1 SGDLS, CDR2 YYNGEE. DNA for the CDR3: TGTGCCAGCAGCGTAAGCCTCCAGGTGGGTAGCGGGTCTAATGAGCAGTTCTTC. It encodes CASSVSLQVGSGSNEQFF.

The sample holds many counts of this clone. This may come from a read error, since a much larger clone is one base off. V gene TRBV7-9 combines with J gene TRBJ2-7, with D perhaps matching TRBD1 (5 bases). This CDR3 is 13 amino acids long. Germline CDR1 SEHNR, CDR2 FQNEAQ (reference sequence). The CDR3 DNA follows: TGTGTCAGCAGCTTAGACAGAAACTACGAGCAGTACTTC. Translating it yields CVSSLDRNYEQYF.

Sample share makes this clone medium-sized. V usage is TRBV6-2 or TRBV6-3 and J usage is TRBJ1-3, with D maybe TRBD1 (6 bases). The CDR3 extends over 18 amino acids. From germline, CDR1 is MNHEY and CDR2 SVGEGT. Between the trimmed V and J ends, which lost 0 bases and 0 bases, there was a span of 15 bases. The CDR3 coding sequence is TGTGCCAGCAGTTACTCGCTTCAGGGGCCGAACTCTGGAAACACCATATATTTT. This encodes CASSYSLQGPNSGNTIYF.

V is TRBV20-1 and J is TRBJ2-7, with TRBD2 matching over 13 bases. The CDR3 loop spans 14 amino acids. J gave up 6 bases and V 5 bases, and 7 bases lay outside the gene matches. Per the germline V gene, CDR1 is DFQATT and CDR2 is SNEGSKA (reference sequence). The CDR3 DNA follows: TGCAGTGCTCCACTAGCGGGGGGGCTTGGCGAGCAGTACTTC. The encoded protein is CSAPLAGGLGEQYF.

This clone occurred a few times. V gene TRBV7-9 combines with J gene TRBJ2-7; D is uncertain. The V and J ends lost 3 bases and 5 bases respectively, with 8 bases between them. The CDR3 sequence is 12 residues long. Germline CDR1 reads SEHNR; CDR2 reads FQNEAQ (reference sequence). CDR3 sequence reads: CASSLSQDEQYF. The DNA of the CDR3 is TGTGCCAGCAGCTTGTCACAAGACGAGCAGTACTTC.

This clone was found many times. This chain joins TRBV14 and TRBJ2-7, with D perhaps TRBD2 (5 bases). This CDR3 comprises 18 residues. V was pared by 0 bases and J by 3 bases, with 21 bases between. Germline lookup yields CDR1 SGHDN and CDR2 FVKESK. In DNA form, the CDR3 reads TGTGCCAGCAGCCAAGATCCCAGGAAGCTAGCTTCGGGCTACGAGCAGTACTTC. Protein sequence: CASSQDPRKLASGYEQYF.

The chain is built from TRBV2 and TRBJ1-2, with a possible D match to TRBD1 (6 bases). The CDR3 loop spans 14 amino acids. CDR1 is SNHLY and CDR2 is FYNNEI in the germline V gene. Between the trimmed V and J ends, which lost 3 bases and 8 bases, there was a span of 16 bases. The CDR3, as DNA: TGTGCCAGCAGTGACTCGACAGGACCTCAGGGCTACACCTTC. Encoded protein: CASSDSTGPQGYTF.

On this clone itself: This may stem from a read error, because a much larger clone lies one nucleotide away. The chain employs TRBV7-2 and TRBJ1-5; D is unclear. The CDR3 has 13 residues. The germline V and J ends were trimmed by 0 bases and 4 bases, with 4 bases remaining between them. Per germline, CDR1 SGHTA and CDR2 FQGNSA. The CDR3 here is CASSLAVNQPQHF. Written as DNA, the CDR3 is TGTGCCAGCAGCTTAGCGGTAAATCAGCCCCAGCATTTT.

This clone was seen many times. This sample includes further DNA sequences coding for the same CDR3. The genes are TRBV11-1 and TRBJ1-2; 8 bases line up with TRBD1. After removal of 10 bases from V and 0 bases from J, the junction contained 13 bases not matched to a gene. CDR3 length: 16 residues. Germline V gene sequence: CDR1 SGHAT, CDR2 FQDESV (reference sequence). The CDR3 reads CATPAGGPLANYGYTF. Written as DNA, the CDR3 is TGTGCCACCCCGGCAGGGGGCCCCCTGGCTAACTATGGCTACACCTTC.